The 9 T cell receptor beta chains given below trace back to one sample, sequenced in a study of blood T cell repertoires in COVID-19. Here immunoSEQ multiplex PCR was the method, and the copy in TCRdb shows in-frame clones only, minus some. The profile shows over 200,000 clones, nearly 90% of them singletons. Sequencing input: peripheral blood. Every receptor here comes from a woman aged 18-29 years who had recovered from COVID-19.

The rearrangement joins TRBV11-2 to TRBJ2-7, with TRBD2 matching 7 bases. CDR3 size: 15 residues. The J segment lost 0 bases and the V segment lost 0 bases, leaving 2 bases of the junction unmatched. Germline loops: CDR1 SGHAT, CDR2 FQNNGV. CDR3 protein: CASSLDTSASYEQYF. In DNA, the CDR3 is TGTGCCAGCAGCTTAGATACTAGCGCCTCCTACGAGCAGTACTTC. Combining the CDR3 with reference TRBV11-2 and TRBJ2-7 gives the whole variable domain EAGVAQSPRYKIIEKRQSVAFWCNPISGHATLYWYQQILGQGPKLLIQFQNNGVVDDSQLPKDRFSAERLKGVDSTLKIQPAKLEDSAVYLCASSLDTSASYEQYFGPGTRLTVT.

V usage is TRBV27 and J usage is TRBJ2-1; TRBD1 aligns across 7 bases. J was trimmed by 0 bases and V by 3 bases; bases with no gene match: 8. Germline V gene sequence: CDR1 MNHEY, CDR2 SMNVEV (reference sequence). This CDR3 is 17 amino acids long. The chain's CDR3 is CASSLEPGQSSYNEQFF. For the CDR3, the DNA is TGTGCCAGCAGTTTGGAACCGGGACAGAGCTCCTACAATGAGCAGTTCTTC.

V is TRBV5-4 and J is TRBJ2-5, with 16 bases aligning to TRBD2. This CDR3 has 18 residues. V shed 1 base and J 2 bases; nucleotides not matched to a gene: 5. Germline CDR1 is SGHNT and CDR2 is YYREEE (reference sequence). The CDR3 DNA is TGTGCCAGCAGCTTGCTCCCGGGACTAGCGGGAGGGCAAGAGACCCAGTACTTC. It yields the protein CASSLLPGLAGGQETQYF.

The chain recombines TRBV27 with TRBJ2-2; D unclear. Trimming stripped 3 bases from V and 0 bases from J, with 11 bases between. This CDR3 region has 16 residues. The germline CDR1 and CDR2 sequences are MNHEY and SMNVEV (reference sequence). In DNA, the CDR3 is TGTGCCAGCAGTTTTTTGCAGTTCGCGAACACCGGGGAGCTGTTTTTT. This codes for CASSFLQFANTGELFF.

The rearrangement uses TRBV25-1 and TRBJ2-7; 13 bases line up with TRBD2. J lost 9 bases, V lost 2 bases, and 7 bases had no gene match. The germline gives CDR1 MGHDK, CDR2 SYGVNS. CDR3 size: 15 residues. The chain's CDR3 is CASSEPGLAGAMQYF. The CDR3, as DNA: TGTGCCAGCAGTGAACCTGGACTAGCGGGAGCGATGCAGTACTTC.

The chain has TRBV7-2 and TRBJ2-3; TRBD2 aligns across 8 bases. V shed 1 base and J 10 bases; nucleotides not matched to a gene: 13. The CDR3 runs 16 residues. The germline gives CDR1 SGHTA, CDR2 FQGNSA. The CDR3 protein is CASSLGGPGGQGAQYF. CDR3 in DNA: TGTGCCAGCAGCTTAGGGGGACCGGGAGGGCAAGGCGCGCAGTATTTT. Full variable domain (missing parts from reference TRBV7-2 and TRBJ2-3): GAGVSQSPSNKVTEKGKDVELRCDPISGHTALYWYRQSLGQGLEFLIYFQGNSAPDKSGLPSDRFSAERTGGSVSTLTIQRTQQEDSAVYLCASSLGGPGGQGAQYFGPGTRLTVL.

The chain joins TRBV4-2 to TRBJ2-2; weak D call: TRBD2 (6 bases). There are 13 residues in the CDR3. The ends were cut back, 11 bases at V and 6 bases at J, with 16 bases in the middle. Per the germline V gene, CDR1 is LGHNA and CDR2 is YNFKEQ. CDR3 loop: CASGLPDAGELFF. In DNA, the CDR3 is TGTGCCTCCGGACTACCGGACGCCGGGGAGCTGTTTTTT.

This chain's CDR3 is CASSSTDGKNIQYF. CDR3 bases: TGTGCCAGCTCATCGACAGACGGCAAAAACATTCAGTACTTC. The chain uses TRBV18 and TRBJ2-4, with D possibly matching TRBD1 (5 bases). Germline V gene data show CDR1 as KGHSH and CDR2 as LQKENI. This CDR3 contains 14 residues. Trimming removed 5 bases at V and 3 bases at J, with 11 bases between.

The CDR3 DNA is TGTGCCTGGAGTGTAGGCAGGTTTCTTAATTTCGGCGCTGAAGCTTTCTTT. This encodes CAWSVGRFLNFGAEAFF. The rearrangement uses TRBV30 and TRBJ1-1; D is undetermined. Looked up from germline, CDR1 is GTSNPN and CDR2 is SVGIG (reference sequence). The CDR3 covers 17 residues. Deletions cut 0 bases from V and 6 bases from J, with 23 bases between.